The source of this TCR beta chain is a study of blood T cell repertoires in COVID-19 (dated by TCRdb to the early 2020s). Context from the whole study: Samples from collaborators originated in the United States, Italy and Spain and spanned both the acute and convalescent phases of COVID-19. The samples were drawn from two sources: the first 160 participants of the ongoing ImmuneRACE study, and some 1,300 subjects contributed by 6 global collaborators. Where available, HLA class I and class II types were obtained from metadata supplied by the sample provider rather than from assay-based typing. The dataset comprised deeply sampled blood TCRbeta repertoires from subjects exposed to, actively infected with, or recovered from COVID-19. The repertoires were released in a freely available public database intended as a resource for research on the immune response to SARS-CoV-2. A de-identified subject ID, COVID-19 status, age in years and sex were almost always included in the sample metadata. The material from the prospective study consisted of cDNA or gDNA derived from T cells, B-cell-depleted T cells, or PBMCs.

TCRbeta CDR3 regions were amplified from genomic DNA by means of the immunoSEQ Assay, a bias-controlled multiplex PCR. Per the authors' processing: Nucleated cell counts per sample were estimated from amplification of reference gene primers within the assay. To quantify the absolute abundance of each unique TCRbeta CDR3 rearrangement, sequence reads were collapsed and filtered. For each sample, productive Simpson clonality was calculated as the square root of Simpson's diversity index over productive rearrangements. In TCRdb, the immuneACCESS table is reduced to in-frame sequences with V and J assigned. These tables do not hold every clone; where another copy was compared, an unresolved V gene accounts for under half, and the others remain unexplained. Clonal size and the V and J genes are those of that table, whereas D and trimming came from the DNA. Present in this sample are under 100,000 clones, over 70% of which were seen just once. Around 13% of the sample comes from the top ten.

Whole blood was collected in K2EDTA tubes by collaborating institutions according to the institutions' own protocols. For TCRbeta analysis, collaborators shipped samples as frozen whole blood, isolated PBMCs, or DNA extracted from either of those sample types. The CDR3 spans 14 residues, from the cysteine through the phenylalanine. CDR3 DNA is the only sequence kept; it has 42 bases, read in frame from the first base. Unmatched junction bases come to 1, with V trimmed by 4 bases and J by 1 base. The germline V gene specifies ENHRY as CDR1 and SYGVKD as CDR2. The paper as a whole reports these results and caveats: How much clinical and demographic metadata was included differed by source and by participant, and the metadata was provided uncurated.

A remark on this clone: Its cognate antigen has yet to be identified. No qualities accompany the bases; no much larger clone lies one base away.

The sequenced material came from peripheral blood. The V and J segments used are TRBV10-3 and TRBJ1-1, and 9 junctional nucleotides match TRBD1. The source is a woman aged 40 to 50 with active or convalescent COVID-19. CDR3 protein: CAISVGQGNTEAFF. The DNA is as follows: TGTGCCATCAGTGTGGGACAGGGGAACACTGAAGCTTTCTTT.